The rows below give T cell receptor beta chains drawn from one sample of a study of molecular identifiers for immune sequencing clone quantification. TCRdb fed the PCR reads into MiXCR, producing one record per CDR3 protein. Here the sample spans approximately 500,000 distinct CDR3 sequences, around 21% being singletons. Sequencing was done on a sample of naive CD8+ T cells from blood, with Jurkat cell RNA spiked in. The receptor set was obtained from a human donor in good health. Some libraries in this study had Jurkat cell RNA spiked in. Each CDR3 is given with its conserved first and last residue. Fields, in order: D gene, clone size, V gene, J gene, CDR3 protein, CDR3 DNA. The D gene is left open where the match is weak. Clone size is shown for a subset of rows, as once, few, many or a class of expanded clone.

.,many,TRBV5-1,TRBJ2-5,CASSLDGADQETQYF,TGCGCCAGCAGCTTGGATGGCGCGGACCAAGAGACCCAGTACTTC
.,few,TRBV9,TRBJ2-2,CASSVAMGSEDTGELFF,TGTGCCAGCAGCGTAGCTATGGGGTCAGAGGACACCGGGGAGCTGTTTTTT
TRBD1,many,TRBV5-1,TRBJ1-1,CASSLGQGIPEAFF,TGCGCCAGCAGCTTGGGACAGGGGATCCCTGAAGCTTTCTTT
.,.,TRBV19,TRBJ1-1,CASSSARVENYMNTEAFF,TGTGCCAGTAGTTCCGCGAGGGTGGAGAATTACATGAACACTGAAGCTTTCTTT
TRBD2,.,TRBV2,TRBJ2-1,CASIAGKYTYGGEQFF,TGTGCCAGCATAGCGGGAAAATACACTTATGGCGGTGAGCAGTTCTTC
TRBD1,.,TRBV27,TRBJ2-7,CASSFLGGQATYEQYF,TGTGCCAGCAGTTTCCTCGGGGGACAGGCCACCTACGAGCAGTACTTC
TRBD2,.,TRBV30,TRBJ2-1,CASYPGRGGWDEQFF,TGTGCCTCCTACCCGGGGCGGGGGGGCTGGGATGAGCAGTTCTTC
.,.,TRBV29-1,TRBJ2-4,CSVDGVLGNIQYF,TGCAGCGTGGACGGAGTTTTGGGAAACATTCAGTACTTC
.,.,TRBV20-1,TRBJ1-1,CSAAQGGTEAFF,TGCAGTGCTGCCCAAGGGGGGACTGAAGCTTTCTTT
.,few,TRBV21-1,TRBJ2-7,CASSKWGSAGYEQYF,TGTGCCAGCAGCAAATGGGGCTCGGCAGGTTACGAGCAGTACTTC
TRBD1,many,TRBV30,TRBJ1-1,CAWRSGTGLNTEAFF,TGTGCCTGGAGATCCGGGACAGGGCTGAACACTGAAGCTTTCTTT
TRBD1,.,TRBV9,TRBJ2-2,CASSVGGQGAVTEELFF,TGTGCCAGCAGCGTAGGGGGGCAGGGGGCTGTTACCGAGGAGCTGTTTTTT
TRBD2,many,TRBV7-6,TRBJ2-1,CASSLEGTSYNEQFF,TGTGCCAGCAGCTTAGAGGGGACTAGCTACAATGAGCAGTTCTTC
TRBD1,many,TRBV4-3,TRBJ1-3,CASSQGVGPTGSFAGNTIYF,TGCGCCAGCAGCCAAGGTGTTGGCCCGACAGGGAGCTTCGCTGGAAACACCATATATTTT
.,many,TRBV2,TRBJ1-5,CASSVYSNQPQHF,TGTGCCAGCAGTGTATATAGCAATCAGCCCCAGCATTTT
TRBD2,.,TRBV6-5,TRBJ2-3,CASSTGLAVDTQYF,TGTGCCAGCAGTACGGGACTAGCGGTTGATACGCAGTATTTT
.,.,TRBV19,TRBJ2-1,CASSIETRAFYNEQFF,TGTGCCAGTAGTATAGAGACACGCGCATTCTACAATGAGCAGTTCTTC
TRBD2,many,TRBV29-1,TRBJ2-7,CSVEGVTSGGASYEQYF,TGCAGCGTTGAAGGAGTGACTAGCGGGGGGGCCTCCTACGAGCAGTACTTC
.,.,TRBV27,TRBJ1-2,CASSLAGTPFYGYTF,TGTGCCAGCAGTTTAGCCGGGACACCGTTCTATGGCTACACCTTC
.,many,TRBV12-3/TRBV12-4,TRBJ2-3,CASSGPSPPTDSQYF,TGTGCCAGCAGTGGTCCGAGCCCCCCCACAGATTCGCAGTATTTT